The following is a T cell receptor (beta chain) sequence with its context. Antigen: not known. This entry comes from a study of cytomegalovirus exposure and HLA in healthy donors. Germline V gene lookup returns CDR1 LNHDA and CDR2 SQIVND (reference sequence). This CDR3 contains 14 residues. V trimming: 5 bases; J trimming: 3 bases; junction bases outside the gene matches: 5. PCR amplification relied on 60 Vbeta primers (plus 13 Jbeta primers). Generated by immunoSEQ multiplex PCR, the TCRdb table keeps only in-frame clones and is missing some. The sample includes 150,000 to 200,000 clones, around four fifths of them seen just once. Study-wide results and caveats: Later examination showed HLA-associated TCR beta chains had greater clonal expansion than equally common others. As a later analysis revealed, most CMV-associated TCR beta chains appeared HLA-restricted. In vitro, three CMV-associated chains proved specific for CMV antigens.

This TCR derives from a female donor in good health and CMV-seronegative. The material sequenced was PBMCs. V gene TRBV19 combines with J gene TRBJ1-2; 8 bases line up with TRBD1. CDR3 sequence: CASSDRGADYGYTF. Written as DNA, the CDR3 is TGTGCCAGTAGTGACAGGGGCGCGGACTATGGCTACACCTTC. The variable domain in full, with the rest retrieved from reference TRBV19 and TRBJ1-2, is DGGITQSPKYLFRKEGQNVTLSCEQNLNHDAMYWYRQDPGQGLRLIYYSQIVNDFQKGDIAEGYSVSREKKESFPLTVTSAQKNPTAFYLCASSDRGADYGYTFGSGTRLTVV.